The 5 T cell receptor beta chains below come from one sample, sequenced in a study of molecular identifiers for immune sequencing clone quantification. TCRdb processed the PCR reads anew with MiXCR; each CDR3 protein has one entry. Here the sample spans about 68,000 distinct CDR3 sequences, around a sixth being singletons. Sample: naive CD8+ T cells from blood, with Jurkat cell RNA spiked in. The subset denotes: FACS-sorted CD8+CD4-CCR7+CD45RA+ naive T cells. The receptor source for this set is a human donor in good health. Some libraries in this study had Jurkat cell RNA spiked in.

This clonotype was counted ten times or more. The gene calls are TRBV19 and TRBJ2-1, with 9 nucleotides matching TRBD1. CDR3 length: 16 residues. Germline assignment: CDR1 LNHDA and CDR2 SQIVND (reference sequence). The junction had 8 bases not matched to a gene; V was cut back by 4 bases and J by 4 bases. The CDR3 sequence is CASSTGQGVPYNEQFF. The CDR3 DNA sequence: TGTGCCAGTAGTACGGGACAGGGTGTACCGTACAATGAGCAGTTCTTC.

The J gene is TRBJ2-5, the V gene TRBV6-2 or TRBV6-3, with 10 nucleotides matching TRBD2. The CDR3 extends over 18 amino acids. The V gene's germline CDR1 is MNHEY and CDR2 SVGEGT. V shed 1 base, J shed 1 base, and the junction held 9 bases outside the gene matches. The CDR3 DNA is TGTGCCAGCAGTTACTACGGGACTAGCGAGGGGGTCCAAGAGACCCAGTACTTC. This sequence encodes CASSYYGTSEGVQETQYF.

Of note for this clonotype: This may arise from a read error, as a much more abundant clone is one base away. No conserved phenylalanine or tryptophan ends this CDR3, so it is likely a read error. The V gene is TRBV20-1, the J gene TRBJ2-1; D remains ambiguous. The CDR3 sequence is 14 residues long. The V end lost 6 bases, the J end lost 0 bases, and 12 bases lay between the germline ends. Germline V gene lookup returns CDR1 DFQATT and CDR2 SNEGSKA (reference sequence). CDR3 loop: CSATDGNSYNEQFS. In DNA, the CDR3 is TGCAGTGCCACGGACGGCAACTCCTACAATGAGCAGTTCTCC.

V and J are TRBV12-3 or TRBV12-4 and TRBJ2-1; 9 positions match TRBD1. With 10 bases clipped from V and 6 bases from J, the junction kept 10 bases outside the gene matches. This CDR3 spans 14 amino acids. The CDR3 is CATTNTGGINEQFF. In DNA form, the CDR3 reads TGTGCCACCACCAATACAGGGGGCATCAATGAGCAGTTCTTC.

This clonotype has at least ten counts. The chain is built from TRBV3-1 and TRBJ2-2; D call uncertain. The CDR3 contains 15 residues. Germline V lookup: CDR1 LGHDT, CDR2 YNNKEL (reference sequence). Trimming removed 3 bases at V and 0 bases at J, with 8 bases between. CDR3 sequence reads: CASSQAATNTGELFF. DNA for the CDR3: TGTGCCAGCAGCCAGGCAGCGACGAACACCGGGGAGCTGTTTTTT. The whole variable domain, filled in from reference TRBV3-1 and TRBJ2-2, reads DTAVSQTPKYLVTQMGNDKSIKCEQNLGHDTMYWYKQDSKKFLKIMFSYNNKELIINETVPNRFSPKSPDKAHLNLHINSLELGDSAVYFCASSQAATNTGELFFGEGSRLTVL.